Listed below are T cell receptor beta chains from one sample, sequenced in a study of blood T cell repertoires in COVID-19. Assay: immunoSEQ multiplex PCR; the TCRdb copy retains only in-frame clones and omits some. Here the sample spans roughly 73,000 clones, roughly 90% being singletons. The specimen sequenced was peripheral blood. These receptors all stem from a man aged 50 to 60 with acute or convalescent COVID-19. Both conserved end residues are part of each CDR3. The D gene is left open where the match is weak. Expanded clones are given a class, and other clones once, few, many or no size at all.

>TRBV7-7|NA|NA|TRBJ2-5
TGTGCCAGCAGCTTAGCGACAGGCGATCCCCAAGAGACCCAGTACTTC
CASSLATGDPQETQYF
>TRBV6-5|once|TRBD1|TRBJ1-3
TGTGCCAGCAGTTTGGGCAGGGGGTTGGGAAACACCATATATTTT
CASSLGRGLGNTIYF
>TRBV5-3|NA|TRBD2|TRBJ2-7
TGTGCCAGAAGCTTATATCTAGCGGGAGAAGACTCCTACGAGCAGTACTTC
CARSLYLAGEDSYEQYF
>TRBV27|NA|NA|TRBJ2-1
TGTGCCAGCAGTCGTCAGGGTCCAGCTAGCTACAATGAGCAGTTCTTC
CASSRQGPASYNEQFF
>TRBV21-1|NA|NA|TRBJ1-6
TGTGCCAGCAGCAAATTGAGTTGGCAGGGATGGAATTCACCCCTCCACTTT
CASSKLSWQGWNSPLHF
>TRBV9|NA|NA|TRBJ2-7
TGTGCCAGCAGCGTAGCGGGAGAATATGACGAGCAGTACTTC
CASSVAGEYDEQYF
>TRBV3-1/TRBV3-2|NA|NA|TRBJ2-5
TGTGCCAGCAGCCATAGAGAAGAGACCCAGTACTTC
CASSHREETQYF
>TRBV5-6|NA|NA|TRBJ2-3
TGTGCCAGCAGCCTTATCACAGATACGCAGTATTTT
CASSLITDTQYF
>TRBV21-1|NA|NA|TRBJ2-1
TGTGCCAGCAGCAAATTTCGAGATGAGCAGTTCTTC
CASSKFRDEQFF
>TRBV29-1|NA|NA|TRBJ1-2
TGCAGCGTTGCGGGACACCGTAACTATGGCTACACCTTC
CSVAGHRNYGYTF
>TRBV19|medium-sized|TRBD2|TRBJ2-1
TGTGCCAGTAGTCCGCAGCTAGCGGGAGGTTCCTACAATGAGCAGTTCTTC
CASSPQLAGGSYNEQFF
>TRBV15|NA|NA|TRBJ1-2
TGTGCCACCAGCAGAGGTCGGGACTATGGCTACACCTTC
CATSRGRDYGYTF
>TRBV6-5|once|NA|TRBJ1-3
TGTGCCAGCAGTTACGCAGGGAAGGGTGGAAACACCATATATTTT
CASSYAGKGGNTIYF
>TRBV19|once|NA|TRBJ1-1
TGTGCCAGTAAGCGGTCGGCAGGGAGGTGGGACACTGAAGCTTTCTTT
CASKRSAGRWDTEAFF
>TRBV6-6|NA|NA|TRBJ1-6
TGTGCCAGCAGTCCTTTAAGAGGGTCCGGCATGGATTCACCCCTCCACTTT
CASSPLRGSGMDSPLHF
>TRBV29-1|NA|NA|TRBJ2-5
TGCAGCGTTTACCACGGGGGAGAGACCCAGTACTTC
CSVYHGGETQYF
>TRBV27|NA|NA|TRBJ1-1
TGTGCCAGCAGTCCCCGGGGAGGGAGGTATCGGATGAACACTGAAGCTTTCTTT
CASSPRGGRYRMNTEAFF
>TRBV19|NA|NA|TRBJ1-3
TGTGCCAGTAGGTTCCGGTCGAACTCTGGAAACACCATATATTTT
CASRFRSNSGNTIYF
>TRBV21-1|NA|NA|TRBJ1-6
TGTGCCAGCAGCGTGCACATGGAGTGGGTTAGCTCCTATAATTCACCCCTCCACTTT
CASSVHMEWVSSYNSPLHF
>TRBV5-6|NA|NA|TRBJ1-5
TGTGCCAGCAGCCCAGGGGAAGATCAGCCCCAGCATTTT
CASSPGEDQPQHF
>TRBV25-1|NA|NA|TRBJ1-4
TGTGCCAGCAGTCCCGACAGAATGCGGGAAAAACTGTTTTTT
CASSPDRMREKLFF
>TRBV10-3|NA|TRBD2|TRBJ2-3
TGTGCCATCATGGCTAGCGGGGGGATCACAGATACGCAGTATTTT
CAIMASGGITDTQYF